The 28 T cell receptor beta chains in this list originate from one sample, sequenced in a study of T cells after yellow fever vaccination. TCRdb re-called the 5' RACE reads through MiXCR, storing one row per CDR3 protein. The sample includes approximately 510,000 distinct CDR3 sequences, about a fifth of them seen just once. Sequencing used PBMCs, obtained around 3 weeks after the first yellow fever vaccination. Every receptor here comes from a man aged 18 to 30 who received the YFV17D yellow fever vaccine.

The chain uses TRBV5-1 and TRBJ2-4; D is perhaps TRBD2 (6 bases). Germline V lookup: CDR1 SGHRS, CDR2 YFSETQ. Trimming took off 0 bases at V and 7 bases at J, with 8 bases between the two ends. This CDR3 comprises 13 residues. CDR3: CASSLGEANIQYF. The DNA of the CDR3 is TGCGCCAGCAGCTTGGGGGAGGCCAACATTCAGTACTTC.

There are a few counts of this clonotype. The chain employs TRBV12-3 or TRBV12-4 and TRBJ2-5, with TRBD1 identical over 12 bases. This CDR3 has 15 residues. Trimming removed 6 bases from V and 5 bases from J; junction bases left unmatched: 7. The CDR3 here is CASRDRDRGRETQYF. The CDR3 DNA reads as TGTGCCAGCAGGGACCGGGACAGGGGGCGGGAGACCCAGTACTTC.

In nucleotides, the CDR3 is TGTGCCAGCAGTACCCCCCAGAACACTGAAGCTTTCTTT. It encodes CASSTPQNTEAFF. The V call is TRBV6-1, the J call TRBJ1-1, with D uncertain. V was shortened by 5 bases and J by 1 base, with 8 bases between the two germline ends. This CDR3 region has 13 residues. Germline V lookup: CDR1 MNHNS, CDR2 SASEGT.

The V call is TRBV7-2, the J call TRBJ2-3; possibly TRBD2 for D (7 bases). The germline CDR1 and CDR2 sequences are SGHTA and FQGNSA. The CDR3 length is 14 residues. V lost 5 bases and J lost 5, with 14 bases in between. CDR3 DNA sequence: TGTGCCAGCAGCCCCGGGGGGCACGTAGATACGCAGTATTTT. This codes for CASSPGGHVDTQYF.

The chain uses TRBV6-1 and TRBJ2-3, with 11 nucleotides matching TRBD2. With V trimmed by 5 bases and J by 3 bases, 7 bases remained unmatched. Germline V gene sequence: CDR1 MNHNS, CDR2 SASEGT. The CDR3 totals 16 residues. Written as DNA, the CDR3 is TGTGCCAGCAGTCCTTCATCTAGCGGGGGGACAGATACGCAGTATTTT. This gives the protein CASSPSSSGGTDTQYF.

The chain carries TRBV3-1 and TRBJ2-1; 7 positions agree with TRBD1. Germline assignment: CDR1 LGHDT and CDR2 YNNKEL (reference sequence). V lost 1 base and J lost 16; bases outside the gene matches: 16. This CDR3 comprises 15 residues. The chain's CDR3 is CASSQVDATGASNFF. CDR3 nucleotides: TGTGCCAGCAGCCAAGTTGATGCCACAGGGGCTAGCAACTTCTTC.

The chain links TRBV14 to TRBJ2-7; perhaps TRBD2 as D (5 bases). There are 14 residues in the CDR3. The ends were cut back, 2 bases at V and 3 bases at J, with 11 bases in the middle. From germline, CDR1 is SGHDN and CDR2 FVKESK. CDR3 nucleotide sequence: TGTGCCAGCAGCCAATTGCTGGCGGGCTACGAGCAGTACTTC. Its translation is CASSQLLAGYEQYF.

This clonotype was detected a few times. This rearrangement joins TRBV4-3 to TRBJ2-5; 8 bases fit TRBD2. Trimming at V came to 2 bases and at J to 1 base, leaving 9 bases not matched to a gene. Germline CDR1 reads LGHNA; CDR2 reads YSLEER. The CDR3 runs to 17 residues. This CDR3 reads CASSQSRAGAFQETQYF. The CDR3 DNA follows: TGCGCCAGCAGCCAATCACGAGCGGGGGCCTTCCAAGAGACCCAGTACTTC.

V is TRBV5-1 and J is TRBJ1-2, with D tentatively TRBD1 (6 bases). CDR3 length: 13 residues. Per the germline V gene, CDR1 is SGHRS and CDR2 is YFSETQ. The V gene lost 0 bases and the J gene lost 8 bases, with 11 bases spanning the gap. Here the CDR3 reads CASSLVTGKGYTF. In DNA, the CDR3 is TGCGCCAGCAGCTTGGTTACAGGGAAAGGCTACACCTTC.

The chain joins TRBV18 to TRBJ1-1, with D perhaps TRBD1 (5 bases). The germline gives CDR1 KGHSH, CDR2 LQKENI. V lost 4 bases and J lost 1, with 10 bases in between. CDR3 length: 14 amino acids. CDR3 bases: TGTGCCAGCTCACACCGGGACGGGAACACTGAAGCTTTCTTT. Translation gives CASSHRDGNTEAFF.

The J gene is TRBJ2-1, the V gene TRBV20-1, with 12 bases aligning to TRBD2. Trimming cost V 5 bases and J 4 bases; bases outside gene matches: 0. The CDR3 is made up of 13 amino acids. Germline CDR1 DFQATT, CDR2 SNEGSKA (reference sequence). The CDR3 region is CSAGLAGYNEQFF. The CDR3 DNA reads as TGCAGTGCTGGACTAGCGGGGTACAATGAGCAGTTCTTC.

The chain joins TRBV19 to TRBJ2-3; D gene unclear. V lost 5 bases and J lost 2, with 11 bases in between. Germline assignment: CDR1 LNHDA and CDR2 SQIVND (reference sequence). The CDR3 is 14 residues long. Here the CDR3 reads CASSFAGDTDTQYF. CDR3 DNA sequence: TGTGCCAGTAGTTTTGCTGGGGACACAGATACGCAGTATTTT.

This clonotype was detected once. The junction does not match germline at one end; this may be a read error. The chain recombines TRBV4-1 with TRBJ1-5; possible D gene TRBD1, 6 bases. Germline V gives CDR1 MGHRA, CDR2 YSYEKL. The length of the CDR3 is 14 residues. As DNA, the CDR3 is TGCGCCAGCACCAGGGAGACAGGCAATCTGCCCCAGCATTTT. It is translated as CASTRETGNLPQHF.

This clonotype was counted a few times. The genes are TRBV4-2 and TRBJ1-3; the D is unclear. The germline V and J ends were trimmed by 1 base and 9 bases, with 7 bases remaining between them. The CDR3 runs to 12 residues. CDR1 LGHNA and CDR2 YNFKEQ come from the germline V gene. The CDR3 sequence is CASSQVGSTIYF. In nucleotides, the CDR3 is TGTGCCAGCAGCCAAGTTGGTAGCACCATATATTTT.

The chain carries TRBV28 and TRBJ2-5, with 7 positions matching TRBD1. The CDR3 covers 14 residues. Trimming removed 5 bases from V and 4 bases from J; junction bases left unmatched: 7. The germline V gene has CDR1 MDHEN and CDR2 SYDVKM. The CDR3 protein is CASSPPTGTETQYF. DNA of the CDR3: TGTGCCAGCAGTCCCCCGACAGGGACAGAGACCCAGTACTTC.

The rearrangement uses TRBV5-5 and TRBJ2-1, with no clear D. V was clipped by 1 base and J by 3 bases, with 11 bases between them. Germline values: CDR1 SGHKS, CDR2 YYEKEE (reference sequence). This CDR3 region has 15 residues. CDR3 sequence reads: CASSLLGGLYNEQFF. In DNA form, the CDR3 reads TGTGCCAGCAGCTTGTTGGGTGGCCTCTACAATGAGCAGTTCTTC.

The chain couples TRBV3-1 to TRBJ2-3, with D perhaps TRBD2 (5 bases). Germline CDR1 is LGHDT and CDR2 is YNNKEL (reference sequence). This CDR3 has 15 residues. The V and J ends lost 1 base and 3 bases respectively, with 11 bases between them. The CDR3 DNA is TGTGCCAGCAGCCAAGGGACTCCTAGAACAGATACGCAGTATTTT. Amino acid sequence: CASSQGTPRTDTQYF.

This clonotype was counted only a few times. The V gene is TRBV7-2, the J gene TRBJ2-2; D not certain. Germline V CDR1 and CDR2: SGHTA, FQGNSA. The CDR3 is 13 residues long. Trimming removed 5 bases at V and 2 bases at J, with 6 bases between. CDR3 protein: CASSAKNTGELFF. In DNA form, the CDR3 reads TGTGCCAGCAGCGCGAAAAACACCGGGGAGCTGTTTTTT.

This clonotype was detected a few times. This chain's CDR3 is CSARARGLYEQYF. The CDR3 DNA sequence: TGCAGTGCTAGAGCAAGGGGCCTCTACGAGCAGTACTTC. The V gene is TRBV20-1, the J gene TRBJ2-7; D possibly corresponds to TRBD1 (5 bases). Trimming left V 1 base short and J 3 bases short, with 10 bases between. Germline CDR1 is DFQATT and CDR2 is SNEGSKA (reference sequence). The CDR3 extends over 13 amino acids.

The chain couples TRBV6-5 to TRBJ1-4, with D tentatively TRBD1 (5 bases). V was clipped by 0 bases and J by 7 bases, with 12 bases between them. The CDR3 totals 15 residues. CDR1 and CDR2 from the germline V gene are MNHEY and SVGAGI. Here the CDR3 DNA reads TGTGCCAGCAGTTACTCACCGGGGGAAGGTGAAAAACTGTTTTTT. This sequence encodes CASSYSPGEGEKLFF.

The chain joins TRBV5-4 to TRBJ2-1, with TRBD2 as a possible D gene (5 bases). V lost 5 bases to trimming and J lost 9 bases, with 15 bases between them. Germline CDR1 reads SGHNT; CDR2 reads YYREEE (reference sequence). CDR3 length equals 13 residues. Here the CDR3 DNA reads TGTGCCAGCAGTTTCGGGCCGGGGTCTGAGCAGTTCTTC. Protein sequence: CASSFGPGSEQFF.

This sequence joins TRBV30 and TRBJ2-5; TRBD2 agrees at 10 bases. V shed 3 bases, J shed 2 bases, and the junction held 6 bases outside the gene matches. The CDR3 is made up of 15 amino acids. Per germline, CDR1 GTSNPN and CDR2 SVGIG (reference sequence). The CDR3 sequence is CAWSKAGGKQETQYF. The CDR3, as DNA: TGTGCCTGGAGCAAAGCGGGGGGGAAGCAAGAGACCCAGTACTTC.

In this sample, this clonotype turned up a few times. The V gene is TRBV27, the J gene TRBJ2-7; D remains ambiguous. Germline V gene lookup returns CDR1 MNHEY and CDR2 SMNVEV (reference sequence). Trimming removed 2 bases from V and 8 bases from J, with 16 bases in between. The CDR3 covers 14 residues. The CDR3 is CASSLIPGRSQQYF. CDR3 sequence (DNA): TGTGCCAGCAGTTTAATCCCCGGACGGAGTCAGCAGTACTTC.

There are a few counts of this clonotype. The V and J genes are TRBV7-2 and TRBJ2-7; D not certain. This CDR3 contains 14 residues. V dropped 3 bases and J dropped 2 bases, with 11 bases sitting between them. Germline CDR1 SGHTA, CDR2 FQGNSA. The CDR3 DNA follows: TGTGCCAGCAGCTTGATAGGGTCCCCCTACGAGCAGTACTTC. Translated: CASSLIGSPYEQYF.

This clonotype was observed a handful of times. The V and J genes are TRBV7-9 and TRBJ2-3; 8 nucleotides match TRBD2. The CDR3 contains 15 residues. V gave up 7 bases and J gave up 2 bases; unmatched junction bases: 8. Germline lookup yields CDR1 SEHNR and CDR2 FQNEAQ (reference sequence). The CDR3 reads CASTGGATYTDTQYF. CDR3 sequence (DNA): TGTGCCAGCACCGGGGGGGCCACCTACACAGATACGCAGTATTTT.

This clonotype has just a few counts. This chain joins TRBV5-1 and TRBJ2-1, with D unresolved. The CDR3 length is 14 residues. Deletions cut 5 bases from V and 7 bases from J, with 16 bases between. The V gene's germline CDR1 is SGHRS and CDR2 YFSETQ. The CDR3: CASSPRQATNEQFF. CDR3 nucleotides: TGCGCCAGCAGTCCCCGGCAGGCGACTAATGAGCAGTTCTTC.

This clonotype has more than one count but fewer than ten. The rearrangement links TRBV7-2 to TRBJ2-5, with 8 bases identical to TRBD1. The CDR3 is 14 residues long. V was pared by 6 bases and J by 5 bases, with 8 bases of the junction left unmatched. Germline V gene data show CDR1 as SGHTA and CDR2 as FQGNSA. CDR3 amino acids: CASRGGQADETQYF. The CDR3 nucleotides read TGTGCCAGCAGGGGGGGACAGGCTGATGAGACCCAGTACTTC.

The rearrangement links TRBV7-9 to TRBJ2-7, with TRBD1 identical over 9 bases. CDR1 is SEHNR, CDR2 FQNEAQ, per germline (reference sequence). The CDR3 spans 13 residues. V lost 8 bases to trimming and J lost 2 bases; unmatched junction nucleotides: 4. CDR3 sequence: CASGRTGAYEQYV. CDR3 nucleotide sequence: TGTGCCAGCGGCCGGACAGGGGCCTACGAGCAGTACGTC.